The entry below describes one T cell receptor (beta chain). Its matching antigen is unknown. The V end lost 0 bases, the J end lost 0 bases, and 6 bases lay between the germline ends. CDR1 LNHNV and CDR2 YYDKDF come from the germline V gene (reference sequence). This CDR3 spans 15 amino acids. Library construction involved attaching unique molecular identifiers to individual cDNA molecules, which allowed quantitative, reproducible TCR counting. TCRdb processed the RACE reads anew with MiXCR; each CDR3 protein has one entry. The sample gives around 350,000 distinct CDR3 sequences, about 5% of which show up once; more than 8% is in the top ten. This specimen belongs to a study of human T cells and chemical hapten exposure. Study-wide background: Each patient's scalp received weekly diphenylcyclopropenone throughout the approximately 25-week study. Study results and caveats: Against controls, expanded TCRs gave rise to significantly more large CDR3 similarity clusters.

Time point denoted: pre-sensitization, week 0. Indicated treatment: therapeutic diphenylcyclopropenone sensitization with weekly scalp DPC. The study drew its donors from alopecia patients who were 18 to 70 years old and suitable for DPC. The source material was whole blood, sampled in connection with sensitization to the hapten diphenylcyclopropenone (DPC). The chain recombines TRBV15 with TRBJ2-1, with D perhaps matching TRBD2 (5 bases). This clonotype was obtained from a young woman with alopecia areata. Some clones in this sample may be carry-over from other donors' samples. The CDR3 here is CATSREGSSYNEQFF. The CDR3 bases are TGTGCCACCAGCAGAGAGGGGAGCTCCTACAATGAGCAGTTCTTC.